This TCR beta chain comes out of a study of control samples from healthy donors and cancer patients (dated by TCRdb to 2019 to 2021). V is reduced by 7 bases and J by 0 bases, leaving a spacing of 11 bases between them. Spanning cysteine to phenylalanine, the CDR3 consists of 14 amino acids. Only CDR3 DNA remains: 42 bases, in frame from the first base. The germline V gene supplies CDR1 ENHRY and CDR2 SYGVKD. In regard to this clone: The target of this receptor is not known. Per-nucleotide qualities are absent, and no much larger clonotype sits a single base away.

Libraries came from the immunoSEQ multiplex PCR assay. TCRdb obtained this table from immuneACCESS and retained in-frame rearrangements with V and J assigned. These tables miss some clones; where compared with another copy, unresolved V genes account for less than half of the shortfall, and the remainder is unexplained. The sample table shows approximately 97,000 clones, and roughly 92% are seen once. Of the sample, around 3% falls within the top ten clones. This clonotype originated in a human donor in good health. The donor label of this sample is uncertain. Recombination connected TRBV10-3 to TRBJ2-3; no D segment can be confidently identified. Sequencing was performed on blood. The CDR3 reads CAINQQNSTDTQYF. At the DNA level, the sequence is TGTGCCATCAACCAACAGAATAGCACAGATACGCAGTATTTT.